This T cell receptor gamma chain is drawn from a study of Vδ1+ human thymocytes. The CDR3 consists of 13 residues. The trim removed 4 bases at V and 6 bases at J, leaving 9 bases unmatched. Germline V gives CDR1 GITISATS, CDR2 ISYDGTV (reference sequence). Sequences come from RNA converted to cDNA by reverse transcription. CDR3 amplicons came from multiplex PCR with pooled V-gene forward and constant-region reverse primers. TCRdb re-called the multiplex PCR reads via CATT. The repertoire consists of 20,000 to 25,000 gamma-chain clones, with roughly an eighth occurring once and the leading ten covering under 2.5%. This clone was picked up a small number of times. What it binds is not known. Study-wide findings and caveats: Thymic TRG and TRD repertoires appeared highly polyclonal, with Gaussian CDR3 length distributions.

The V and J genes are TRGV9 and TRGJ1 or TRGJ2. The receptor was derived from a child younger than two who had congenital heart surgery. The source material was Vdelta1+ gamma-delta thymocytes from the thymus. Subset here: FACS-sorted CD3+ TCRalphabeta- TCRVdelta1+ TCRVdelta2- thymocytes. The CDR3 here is CALWETRSYKKLF. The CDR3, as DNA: TGTGCCTTGTGGGAAACTCGGAGTTATAAGAAACTCTTT.